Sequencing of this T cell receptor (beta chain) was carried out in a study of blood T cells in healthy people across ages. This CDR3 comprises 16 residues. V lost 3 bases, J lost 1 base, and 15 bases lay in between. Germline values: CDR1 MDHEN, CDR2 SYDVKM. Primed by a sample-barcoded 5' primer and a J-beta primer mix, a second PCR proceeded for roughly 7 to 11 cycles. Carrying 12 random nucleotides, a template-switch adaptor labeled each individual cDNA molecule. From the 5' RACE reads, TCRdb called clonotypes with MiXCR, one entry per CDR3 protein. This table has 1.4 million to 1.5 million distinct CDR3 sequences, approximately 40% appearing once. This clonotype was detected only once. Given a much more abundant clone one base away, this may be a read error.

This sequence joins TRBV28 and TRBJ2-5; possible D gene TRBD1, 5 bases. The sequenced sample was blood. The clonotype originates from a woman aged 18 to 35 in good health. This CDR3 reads CASSLTTRQTQETQYF. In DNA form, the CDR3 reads TGTGCCAGCAGTTTGACCACGAGACAGACCCAAGAGACCCAGTACTTC.